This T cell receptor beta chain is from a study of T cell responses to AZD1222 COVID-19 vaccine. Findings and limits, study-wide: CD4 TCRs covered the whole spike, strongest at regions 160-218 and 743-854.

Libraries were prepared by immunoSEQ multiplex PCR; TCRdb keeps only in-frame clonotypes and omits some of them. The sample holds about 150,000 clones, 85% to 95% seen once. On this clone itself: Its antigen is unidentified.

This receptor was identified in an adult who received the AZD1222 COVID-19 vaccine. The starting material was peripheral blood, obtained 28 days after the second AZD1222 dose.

For the CDR3, the DNA is TGTGCCAGCAGCCCCCGGGACAGGGGGGTCACTGAAGCTTTCTTT. Translation gives CASSPRDRGVTEAFF. The chain uses TRBV7-8 and TRBJ1-1, with 11 bases lining up with TRBD1. Germline V gene lookup returns CDR1 SGHVS and CDR2 FQNEAQ. This CDR3 has 15 amino acids. Trimming removed 5 bases from V and 4 bases from J; junction bases left unmatched: 6.